A selection of T cell receptor beta chains follows, all from one sample in a study of blood T cell repertoires in COVID-19. TCRdb's table, derived via immunoSEQ multiplex PCR, lists solely in-frame clones and lacks some. The sample contains around 49,000 clones, 85% to 95% of which appear only once. Specimen: peripheral blood. These receptor sequences come from a man aged 60 to 69 with COVID-19, enrolled during active disease. Both conserved end residues are part of each CDR3. D genes are given only for firm matches. The size field is filled for only some rows; it gives once, few, many or a size class.

j_call | d_call | v_call | clone_size | cdr3_aa | cdr3_nt
TRBJ2-1 | NA | TRBV11-2 | NA | CASSLEFGVYNEQFF | TGTGCCAGCAGCTTAGAATTCGGGGTCTACAATGAGCAGTTCTTC
TRBJ2-3 | NA | TRBV21-1 | NA | CASTLGASGGPWDTQYF | TGTGCCAGTACCCTCGGAGCTAGCGGGGGCCCCTGGGATACGCAGTATTTT
TRBJ1-2 | NA | TRBV10-3 | NA | CAIGHVNGYTF | TGTGCCATCGGACATGTCAATGGCTACACCTTC
TRBJ1-2 | TRBD1 | TRBV7-2 | NA | CASSLRDRGRFYTF | TGTGCCAGCAGCTTGAGGGACAGGGGACGCTTCTACACCTTC
TRBJ2-1 | TRBD2 | TRBV4-3 | NA | CASSQVQREGNEQFF | TGCGCCAGCAGCCAAGTACAGCGGGAGGGCAATGAGCAGTTCTTC
TRBJ2-3 | TRBD2 | TRBV7-9 | NA | CASSRAGSTDTQYF | TGTGCCAGCAGCCGAGCGGGGAGCACAGATACGCAGTATTTT
TRBJ1-1 | NA | TRBV30 | NA | CAWSVPLMNTEAFF | TGTGCCTGGAGTGTCCCCCTTATGAACACTGAAGCTTTCTTT
TRBJ1-3 | NA | TRBV4-2 | NA | CASSQAQTGNTIYF | TGTGCCAGCAGCCAAGCACAGACTGGAAACACCATATATTTT
TRBJ1-5 | NA | TRBV12-1 | NA | CASSPDGGNQPQHF | TGTGCCAGCAGCCCGGACGGAGGAAATCAGCCCCAGCATTTT
TRBJ1-2 | TRBD1 | TRBV7-2 | NA | CASSFDRDYGYTF | TGTGCCAGCAGCTTTGACAGGGACTATGGCTACACCTTC
TRBJ2-3 | TRBD2 | TRBV5-4 | NA | CASSKGLAGDYTDTQYF | TGTGCCAGCAGCAAAGGACTAGCGGGGGACTACACAGATACGCAGTATTTT
TRBJ1-2 | TRBD1 | TRBV6-1 | NA | CASSERWTGDYGYTF | TGTGCCAGCAGTGAACGTTGGACAGGGGACTATGGCTACACCTTC
TRBJ1-6 | NA | TRBV3-1/TRBV3-2 | NA | CASSQRFVYRRNSPLHF | TGTGCCAGCAGCCAAAGGTTTGTTTACAGGCGAAATTCACCCCTCCACTTT
TRBJ2-1 | TRBD2 | TRBV28 | NA | CASSAWTSGTYNEQFF | TGTGCCAGCAGTGCCTGGACTAGCGGGACTTACAATGAGCAGTTCTTC
TRBJ1-5 | NA | TRBV5-1 | NA | CASSLGQPNQPQHF | TGCGCCAGCAGCTTGGGACAGCCCAATCAGCCCCAGCATTTT
TRBJ2-1 | TRBD1 | TRBV6-1 | once | CASSEEKDRALYNEQFF | TGTGCCAGCAGTGAAGAAAAGGACAGGGCTCTTTACAATGAGCAGTTCTTC
TRBJ2-1 | TRBD2 | TRBV6-2/TRBV6-3 | NA | CASSYSGLAGNEQFF | TGTGCCAGCAGTTACTCCGGACTAGCGGGCAATGAGCAGTTCTTC
TRBJ1-1 | NA | TRBV27 | NA | CASSKYRSPEAFF | TGTGCCAGCAGTAAATACCGGAGCCCTGAAGCTTTCTTT
TRBJ1-1 | TRBD1 | TRBV29-1 | NA | CSVSLTGGGTEAFF | TGCAGCGTCTCACTAACAGGGGGCGGGACTGAAGCTTTCTTT
TRBJ2-7 | TRBD2 | TRBV28 | few | CASSFRLAGVLGEQYF | TGTGCCAGCAGTTTCAGACTAGCGGGGGTCCTAGGCGAGCAGTACTTC
TRBJ1-5 | NA | TRBV10-3 | NA | CAISQGNQPQHF | TGTGCCATCAGTCAGGGGAATCAGCCCCAGCATTTT
TRBJ1-3 | NA | TRBV29-1 | NA | CSVGQAESGNTIYF | TGCAGCGTTGGACAGGCCGAGTCTGGAAACACCATATATTTT
TRBJ2-1 | TRBD1 | TRBV2 | NA | CASSLRQGANNEQFF | TGTGCCAGCAGCCTCCGACAGGGGGCTAACAATGAGCAGTTCTTC
TRBJ2-2 | NA | TRBV4-1 | NA | CASSQERGMPSNTGELFF | TGCGCCAGCAGCCAAGAGAGAGGCATGCCCTCGAACACCGGGGAGCTGTTTTTT
TRBJ2-7 | TRBD2 | TRBV7-9 | once | CASGLAPSYEQYF | TGTGCCTCCGGACTAGCGCCCTCCTACGAGCAGTACTTC
TRBJ2-7 | TRBD2 | TRBV5-1 | NA | CASRYTSGRMYEQYF | TGCGCCAGCAGATATACTAGCGGGAGAATGTACGAGCAGTACTTC
TRBJ2-1 | NA | TRBV19 | once | CATSLASGTLGEQFF | TGTGCCACCTCCCTTGCTTCCGGGACATTAGGTGAGCAGTTCTTC
TRBJ2-7 | TRBD2 | TRBV28 | NA | CASSLRAGGQSEQYF | TGTGCCAGCAGCCTACGAGCGGGAGGGCAAAGCGAGCAGTACTTC
TRBJ2-3 | TRBD1 | TRBV11-3 | NA | CASSSGQGSTDTQYF | TGTGCCAGCAGCTCAGGACAGGGGAGCACAGATACGCAGTATTTT
TRBJ2-5 | NA | TRBV5-1 | NA | CASSLASLGLTGKETQYF | TGCGCCAGCAGCTTGGCCTCTCTAGGACTAACGGGAAAAGAGACCCAGTACTTC
TRBJ2-1 | TRBD1 | TRBV7-2 | few | CASSREGGKEQFF | TGTGCCAGCAGCCGAGAAGGGGGCAAGGAGCAGTTCTTC
TRBJ1-2 | NA | TRBV5-4 | NA | CASSLRANYGYTF | TGTGCCAGCAGCTTGAGAGCTAACTATGGCTACACCTTC
TRBJ1-1 | TRBD1 | TRBV30 | NA | CAPGTVEQTEAFF | TGTGCCCCCGGGACAGTTGAGCAAACTGAAGCTTTCTTT
TRBJ1-1 | TRBD1 | TRBV10-3 | NA | CAISLGQVNTEAFF | TGTGCCATCAGTCTCGGACAGGTGAACACTGAAGCTTTCTTT
TRBJ2-3 | NA | TRBV19 | NA | CARHYRVGDTQYF | TGTGCCAGGCACTACCGTGTAGGAGATACGCAGTATTTT
TRBJ2-2 | NA | TRBV27 | NA | CASRWNGDTGELFF | TGTGCCAGCAGATGGAACGGGGACACCGGGGAGCTGTTTTTT
TRBJ2-7 | NA | TRBV18 | once | CASSPPTTGSYEQYF | TGTGCCAGCTCACCACCAACAACGGGGTCCTACGAGCAGTACTTC
TRBJ2-7 | NA | TRBV19 | NA | CASSMVTGPFYEQYF | TGTGCCAGTAGTATGGTCACAGGGCCCTTCTACGAGCAGTACTTC
TRBJ1-5 | NA | TRBV29-1 | NA | CSVNGGDGQPQHF | TGCAGCGTAAATGGGGGGGACGGCCAGCCCCAGCATTTT
TRBJ1-2 | TRBD1 | TRBV2 | NA | CASSEVQGGMSGYTF | TGTGCCAGCAGTGAAGTCCAGGGGGGAATGAGTGGCTACACCTTC
TRBJ1-5 | NA | TRBV19 | NA | CASIGLYNQPQHF | TGTGCCAGTATTGGACTTTACAATCAGCCCCAGCATTTT
TRBJ2-7 | NA | TRBV3-1/TRBV3-2 | NA | CASSQDVTGYEQYF | TGTGCCAGCAGCCAAGATGTCACAGGGTACGAGCAGTACTTC
TRBJ1-2 | TRBD1 | TRBV5-4 | NA | CASSKQGGYTF | TGTGCCAGCAGCAAACAGGGGGGCTACACCTTC